The 20 T cell receptor beta chains below were found in one sample sequenced in a study of T cells in narcolepsy. TCRdb keeps only in-frame clones here, not all; method: immunoSEQ multiplex PCR. The data show 20,000 to 25,000 clones, just over 90% seen once. Sequenced input: CD45RA- memory CD4+ T cells from PBMCs. The receptors were gathered from a human donor with narcolepsy.

This chain links TRBV18 with TRBJ1-1; D gene uncertain. V was pared by 6 bases and J by 5 bases, with 16 bases between. The CDR3 is 14 residues long. Germline V gene lookup returns CDR1 KGHSH and CDR2 LQKENI. The CDR3 loop is CASSLQTERTEAFF. CDR3 nucleotides: TGTGCCAGCTCCCTACAAACAGAGAGGACTGAAGCTTTCTTT.

The chain is built from TRBV30 and TRBJ2-1; tentative D call: TRBD2 (6 bases). The germline V gene encodes CDR1 GTSNPN and CDR2 SVGIG (reference sequence). The CDR3 has 12 amino acids. Trimming took 5 bases from V and 6 from J, leaving 11 bases between them. This CDR3 reads CAWGTAPNEQFF. The CDR3 DNA reads TGTGCCTGGGGGACTGCTCCCAATGAGCAGTTCTTC.

The chain couples TRBV6-5 to TRBJ1-3; 8 nucleotides match TRBD1. Germline assignment: CDR1 MNHEY and CDR2 SVGAGI. Trimming cost V 5 bases and J 3 bases; bases outside gene matches: 6. The CDR3 runs to 15 residues. The chain's CDR3 is CASSTGGRGGNTIYF. DNA of the CDR3: TGTGCCAGCAGTACAGGGGGGCGCGGTGGAAACACCATATATTTT.

V and J are TRBV19 and TRBJ1-1, with 9 bases fitting TRBD1. CDR1 LNHDA and CDR2 SQIVND come from the germline V gene (reference sequence). V was clipped by 4 bases and J by 1 base; unmatched bases: 7. CDR3 length: 16 amino acids. The CDR3 nucleotides are TGTGCCAGTAGTACACGACCGGGACAGGGGAACACTGAAGCTTTCTTT. Its translation is CASSTRPGQGNTEAFF.

This chain links TRBV19 with TRBJ1-5; 7 bases are a match to TRBD1. Losses at the gene ends were 5 bases for V and 5 bases for J; bases not matched to a gene: 6. CDR3 size: 14 residues. Germline values: CDR1 LNHDA, CDR2 SQIVND (reference sequence). Here the CDR3 reads CASSETGRYQPQHF. Written as DNA, the CDR3 is TGTGCCAGTAGTGAGACAGGGAGATATCAGCCCCAGCATTTT. The variable domain in full, with the rest retrieved from reference TRBV19 and TRBJ1-5, is DGGITQSPKYLFRKEGQNVTLSCEQNLNHDAMYWYRQDPGQGLRLIYYSQIVNDFQKGDIAEGYSVSREKKESFPLTVTSAQKNPTAFYLCASSETGRYQPQHFGDGTRLSIL.

The chain carries TRBV9 and TRBJ1-5; a weak D match, TRBD1 (5 bases). The germline gives CDR1 SGDLS, CDR2 YYNGEE. V lost 0 bases and J 5 bases, leaving 9 bases between the germline ends. The CDR3 has 14 residues. CDR3 loop: CASSVGGVDQPQHF. In nucleotides, the CDR3 is TGTGCCAGCAGCGTAGGGGGGGTGGATCAGCCCCAGCATTTT.

The chain carries TRBV9 and TRBJ2-5, with D possibly TRBD2 on 6 matching bases. The CDR3 is 16 residues long. V was shortened by 0 bases and J by 3 bases, with 15 bases between the two germline ends. In germline, CDR1 is SGDLS, CDR2 YYNGEE. The CDR3, as DNA: TGTGCCAGCAGCGTAGGAGGAGGGTTTCGAAAAGAGACCCAGTACTTC. It yields the protein CASSVGGGFRKETQYF.

V is TRBV10-3 and J is TRBJ2-3; 7 bases are shared with TRBD2. After removal of 9 bases from V and 2 bases from J, the junction contained 11 bases not matched to a gene. The CDR3 spans 15 residues. Germline CDR1 ENHRY, CDR2 SYGVKD. CDR3 bases: TGTGCCATACAGCCCGGGACTACCTACACAGATACGCAGTATTTT. Encoded protein: CAIQPGTTYTDTQYF.

The chain uses TRBV28 and TRBJ2-7; tentative D call: TRBD2 (6 bases). V gave up 3 bases and J gave up 9 bases, with 12 bases separating them. Looked up from germline, CDR1 is MDHEN and CDR2 is SYDVKM. The CDR3 is 12 amino acids. The CDR3 loop is CASSLSGSTQYF. Written as DNA, the CDR3 is TGTGCCAGCAGTTTGAGCGGGTCGACGCAGTACTTC.

The chain combines TRBV5-1 with TRBJ2-7, with 7 nucleotides matching TRBD2. Per germline, CDR1 SGHRS and CDR2 YFSETQ. The junction had 7 bases not matched to a gene; V was cut back by 3 bases and J by 4 bases. CDR3 length: 14 amino acids. The CDR3 nucleotides are TGCGCCAGCAGCTGGGGAGGGGAAGGGTACGAGCAGTACTTC. It specifies CASSWGGEGYEQYF. Variable domain in full (rest from reference TRBV5-1 and TRBJ2-7): KAGVTQTPRYLIKTRGQQVTLSCSPISGHRSVSWYQQTPGQGLQFLFEYFSETQRNKGNFPGRFSGRQFSNSRSEMNVSTLELGDSALYLCASSWGGEGYEQYFGPGTRLTVT.

The rearrangement joins TRBV5-1 to TRBJ2-3; D ambiguous. Germline V gene sequence: CDR1 SGHRS, CDR2 YFSETQ. V was shortened by 0 bases and J by 5 bases, with 10 bases between the two germline ends. The CDR3 is 14 amino acids. The CDR3 spells CASSLARAEDTQYF. For the CDR3, the DNA is TGCGCCAGCAGCTTGGCTCGGGCCGAAGATACGCAGTATTTT.

The V gene is TRBV6-4, the J gene TRBJ2-1, with D possibly being TRBD2 (6 bases). This CDR3 region has 16 residues. Deletions cut 5 bases from V and 5 bases from J, with 19 bases between. The germline CDR1 and CDR2 sequences are MRHNA and SNTAGT. The CDR3 is CASSWGGVGSNNEQFF. CDR3 DNA sequence: TGTGCCAGCAGTTGGGGAGGCGTTGGGTCAAACAATGAGCAGTTCTTC.

In its sample, this clone was seen a few times. Relative to the germline gene, one junction end is altered; a read error may explain this. This chain connects TRBV13 to TRBJ1-2; the D is unclear. This CDR3 comprises 17 residues. Germline V gives CDR1 PRHDT, CDR2 FYEKMQ (reference sequence). The CDR3 reads CASTLASYPAGNYGYTF. CDR3 sequence (DNA): TGTGCCAGCACCTTAGCTTCTTACCCGGCGGGAAACTATGGCTACACCTTC.

The chain carries TRBV2 and TRBJ1-4; 8 bases line up with TRBD1. Per germline, CDR1 SNHLY and CDR2 FYNNEI. The length of the CDR3 is 13 residues. V lost 8 bases, J lost 7 bases, and 6 bases stayed unmatched. The DNA of the CDR3 is TGTGCCAGCCGGGGACAGGTTTTTGAAAAACTGTTTTTT. This codes for CASRGQVFEKLFF.

This chain joins TRBV2 and TRBJ1-1; a weak D match, TRBD1 (5 bases). Germline CDR1 and CDR2: SNHLY and FYNNEI. CDR3 length equals 17 residues. Trimming took off 5 bases at V and 6 bases at J, with 25 bases between the two ends. CDR3 nucleotides: TGTGCCAGCAGTCGCCTCGGAGGGGTCAGGCTGGGGGCTGAAGCTTTCTTT. Translating it yields CASSRLGGVRLGAEAFF.

This clone was detected only a few times. The chain carries TRBV7-2 and TRBJ2-3; the D is unclear. V gave up 2 bases and J gave up 4 bases, with 4 bases separating them. This CDR3 is 12 amino acids long. CDR1 and CDR2 from the germline V gene are SGHTA and FQGNSA. The CDR3 sequence is CASSLMSDTQYF. In DNA, the CDR3 is TGTGCCAGCAGCTTAATGTCAGATACGCAGTATTTT.

This chain joins TRBV9 and TRBJ1-3; TRBD1 might be the D (5 bases). The germline V gene encodes CDR1 SGDLS and CDR2 YYNGEE. This CDR3 contains 16 residues. The ends were cut back, 3 bases at V and 0 bases at J, with 13 bases in the middle. CDR3 residues: CASSARQSGSGNTIYF. The CDR3 nucleotides read TGTGCCAGCAGCGCCAGACAGTCAGGCTCTGGAAACACCATATATTTT.

The chain couples TRBV28 to TRBJ1-5, with a weak D call TRBD1 (5 bases). This CDR3 region has 16 residues. Germline CDR1 MDHEN, CDR2 SYDVKM. Trimming stripped 7 bases from V and 4 bases from J, with 20 bases between. The CDR3 loop is CASTITRGRVNQPQHF. In nucleotides, the CDR3 is TGTGCCAGCACCATAACTCGGGGGAGGGTTAATCAGCCCCAGCATTTT.

The chain recombines TRBV6-5 with TRBJ1-5; 9 bases agree with TRBD1. Germline loops: CDR1 MNHEY, CDR2 SVGAGI. Trimming took 2 bases from V and 9 from J; bases not matched to a gene: 5. The CDR3 has 14 residues. The chain's CDR3 is CASSYTGGLWPQHF. Written as DNA, the CDR3 is TGTGCCAGCAGTTACACAGGGGGCCTTTGGCCCCAGCATTTT.

The chain joins TRBV11-2 to TRBJ2-2; maybe TRBD1 (6 bases). The V end lost 5 bases, the J end lost 4 bases, and 17 bases lay between the germline ends. This CDR3 has 16 residues. Germline V gene data show CDR1 as SGHAT and CDR2 as FQNNGV. CDR3 in amino acids: CASSRGLFRSTGELFF. In DNA form, the CDR3 reads TGTGCCAGCAGCAGGGGGTTATTTCGGAGCACCGGGGAGCTGTTTTTT.